This T cell receptor beta chain was captured by sequencing in a study of cytomegalovirus exposure and HLA in healthy donors. Findings and caveats of the study: The study recorded some 160 TCR beta chains that were cytomegalovirus-associated. When analyzed later, the rates of TCR association showed variation by HLA locus, with DRB1 the most and HLA-C the fewest.

V was cut by 3 bases and J by 0 bases, with 8 bases left in between. CDR1 and CDR2 (germline): SGHAT, FQNNGV. The CDR3 has 15 amino acids. PCR primers comprised 60 Vbeta and 13 Jbeta primers. Here immunoSEQ multiplex PCR was the method, and the copy in TCRdb shows in-frame clones only, minus some. The repertoire holds 150,000 to 200,000 clones, about 86% seen once, with around 2% in the top ten. Worth noting for this clone: Its specificity is not known.

This rearrangement joins TRBV11-2 to TRBJ2-2; D gene uncertain. The sequence was obtained from a woman between 18 and 29 years old in good health and CMV-seropositive. The sequencing input was PBMCs. CDR3 DNA: TGTGCCAGCAGCTTGGCCCAAGCGAACACCGGGGAGCTGTTTTTT. It encodes CASSLAQANTGELFF.